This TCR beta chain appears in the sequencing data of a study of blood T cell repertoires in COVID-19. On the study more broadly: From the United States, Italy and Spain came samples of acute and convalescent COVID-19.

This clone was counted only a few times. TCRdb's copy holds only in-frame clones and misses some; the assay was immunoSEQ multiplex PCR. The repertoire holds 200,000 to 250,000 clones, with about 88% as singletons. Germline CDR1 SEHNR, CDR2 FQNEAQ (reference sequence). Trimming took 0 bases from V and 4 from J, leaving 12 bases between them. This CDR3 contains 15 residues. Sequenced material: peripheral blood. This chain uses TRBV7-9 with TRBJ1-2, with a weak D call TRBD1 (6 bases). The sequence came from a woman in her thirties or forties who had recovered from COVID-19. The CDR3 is CASSLAGGRPYGYTF. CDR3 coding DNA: TGTGCCAGCAGCTTAGCGGGGGGGCGCCCCTATGGCTACACCTTC.